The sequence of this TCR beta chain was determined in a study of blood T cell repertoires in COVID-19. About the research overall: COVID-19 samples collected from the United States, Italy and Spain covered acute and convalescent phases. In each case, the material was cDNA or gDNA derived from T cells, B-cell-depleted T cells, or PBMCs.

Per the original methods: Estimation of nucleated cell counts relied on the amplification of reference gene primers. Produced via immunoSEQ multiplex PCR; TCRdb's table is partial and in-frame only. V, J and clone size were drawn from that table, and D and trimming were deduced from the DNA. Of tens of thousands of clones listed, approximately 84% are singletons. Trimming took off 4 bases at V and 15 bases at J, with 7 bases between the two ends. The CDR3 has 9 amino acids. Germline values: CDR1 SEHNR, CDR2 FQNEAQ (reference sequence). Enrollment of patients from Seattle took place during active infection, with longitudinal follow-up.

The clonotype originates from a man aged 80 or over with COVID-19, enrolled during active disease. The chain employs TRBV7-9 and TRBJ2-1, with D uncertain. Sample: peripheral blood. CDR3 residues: CASSSHGFF. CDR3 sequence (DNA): TGTGCCAGCAGCTCCCACGGGTTCTTC.